This record concerns one T cell receptor beta chain sequence. These data are taken from a study of blood T cells in healthy people across ages. Germline V gene lookup returns CDR1 SGHDT and CDR2 YYEEEE. This CDR3 has 13 residues. Deletions cut 4 bases from V and 7 bases from J, with 11 bases between. With a J-beta primer mix and a sample-barcoded 5' primer, a second PCR ran 7 to 11 cycles. The template-switch adaptor was a 5' adaptor with 12 random nucleotides. It tagged each cDNA molecule. TCRdb ran MiXCR on the 5' RACE reads and lists one entry per CDR3 protein. The sample lists around 1,000,000 distinct CDR3 sequences, approximately 25% occurring once. A further study also used this sample, focusing on T cells of mothers and their children. That report notes: Unrelated mother-child pairs always had slightly, but never significantly, lower normalized overlap than related pairs. T cell clones that were persistent and microchimeric went undetected.

The source is a girl aged 2 to 10 in good health. Sequencing was carried out using blood. The rearrangement joins TRBV5-6 to TRBJ1-4; no clear D gene. DNA of the CDR3: TGTGCCAGCAGCCTGGGCGATCTTGAAAAACTGTTTTTT. Its translation: CASSLGDLEKLFF.